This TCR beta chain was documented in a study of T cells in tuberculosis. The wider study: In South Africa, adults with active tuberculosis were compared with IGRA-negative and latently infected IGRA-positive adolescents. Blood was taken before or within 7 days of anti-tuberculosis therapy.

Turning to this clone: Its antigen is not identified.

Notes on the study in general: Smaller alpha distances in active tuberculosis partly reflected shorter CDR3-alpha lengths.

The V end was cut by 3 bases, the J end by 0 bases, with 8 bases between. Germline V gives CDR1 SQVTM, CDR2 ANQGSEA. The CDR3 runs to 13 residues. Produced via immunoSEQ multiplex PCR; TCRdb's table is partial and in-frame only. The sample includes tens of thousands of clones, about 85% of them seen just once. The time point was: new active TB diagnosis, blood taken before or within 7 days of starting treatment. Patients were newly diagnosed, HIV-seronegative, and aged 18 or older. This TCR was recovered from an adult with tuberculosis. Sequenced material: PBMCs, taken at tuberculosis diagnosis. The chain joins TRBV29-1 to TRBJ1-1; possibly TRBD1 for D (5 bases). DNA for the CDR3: TGCAGCGTTGACGGGGACTTGAACACTGAAGCTTTCTTT. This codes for CSVDGDLNTEAFF.